The source of this TCR beta chain is a study of human T cells and chemical hapten exposure. Study-wide points: More PT1 expanded TCRs went with higher patch test scores. Relative to controls, expanded TCRs formed significantly more large CDR3 similarity clusters.

Sample time point: patch test 2, 6 weeks after DPC sensitization. Regarding treatment: therapeutic diphenylcyclopropenone sensitization with weekly scalp DPC. There are 16 residues in the CDR3. Germline V gene data show CDR1 as MDHEN and CDR2 as SYDVKM. The junction had 11 bases not matched to a gene; V was cut back by 5 bases and J by 5 bases. TCRdb analysed the RACE reads with MiXCR anew, one entry per CDR3 protein. This table holds over 130,000 distinct CDR3 sequences, about an eighth found once. Comments on this clonotype: What it binds is not known.

This chain links TRBV28 with TRBJ2-5, with 10 bases that match TRBD1. This sequence originates from a woman in her 50s with alopecia areata. Some clones in this sample may be carry-over from other donors' samples. The sample here was whole blood, taken in connection with sensitization to the hapten diphenylcyclopropenone (DPC). The CDR3 DNA reads TGTGCCAGCAGTGTAACCGGGACAGGGGCCCAGGAGACCCAGTACTTC. Its protein product is CASSVTGTGAQETQYF.